The 21 T cell receptor beta chains below were found in one sample sequenced in a study of cytomegalovirus exposure and HLA in healthy donors. The repertoire was sequenced with immunoSEQ multiplex PCR; TCRdb's copy has only in-frame clones and lacks some. The sample has 300,000 to 450,000 clones, around 86% seen once; the top ten hold 0.8% to 0.85%. The sample consisted of PBMCs. Receptors were obtained from a woman between 18 and 29 years old in good health and CMV-seronegative.

The chain uses TRBV6-5 and TRBJ1-2; possible D gene TRBD1, 6 bases. V dropped 0 bases and J dropped 8 bases, with 19 bases sitting between them. The CDR3 has 16 residues. CDR1 is MNHEY, CDR2 SVGAGI, per germline. The CDR3 protein is CASSYSIQGPLGGYTF. The CDR3 bases are TGTGCCAGCAGTTACTCGATCCAGGGGCCTTTAGGGGGCTACACCTTC.

Notes on this clone: A read error may produce the germline difference seen at one junction end. The chain links TRBV2 to TRBJ2-1; 7 nucleotides line up with TRBD1. The germline V gene encodes CDR1 SNHLY and CDR2 FYNNEI. The CDR3 covers 17 residues. CDR3 coding DNA: TGTGCCCGCAGAGGGGGCGTAGGCAGGGGCTCCTACAATGAGCAGTTCTTC. Its protein is CARRGGVGRGSYNEQFF.

The chain uses TRBV9 and TRBJ2-6; 8 nucleotides line up with TRBD2. The CDR3 covers 17 residues. V trimming: 0 bases; J trimming: 2 bases; junction bases outside the gene matches: 4. The germline V gene has CDR1 SGDLS and CDR2 YYNGEE. The CDR3 loop is CASSVVKRETGANVLTF. CDR3 in DNA: TGTGCCAGCAGCGTAGTTAAGCGGGAGACTGGGGCCAACGTCCTGACTTTC. Full variable domain (outside the CDR3, taken from reference TRBV9 and TRBJ2-6): DSGVTQTPKHLITATGQRVTLRCSPRSGDLSVYWYQQSLDQGLQFLIQYYNGEERAKGNILERFSAQQFPDLHSELNLSSLELGDSALYFCASSVVKRETGANVLTFGAGSRLTVL.

The J gene is TRBJ2-1, the V gene TRBV5-1; no clear D gene. The CDR3 extends over 17 amino acids. In germline, CDR1 is SGHRS, CDR2 YFSETQ. The V end lost 0 bases, the J end lost 1 base, and 14 bases lay between the germline ends. CDR3 in amino acids: CASSLVVAASSYNEQFF. The CDR3 DNA reads as TGCGCCAGCAGCTTGGTCGTGGCGGCCTCATCCTACAATGAGCAGTTCTTC.

The chain uses TRBV28 and TRBJ1-5, with D perhaps matching TRBD1 (6 bases). V was pared by 5 bases and J by 5 bases, with 16 bases between. Germline V gene data show CDR1 as MDHEN and CDR2 as SYDVKM. The CDR3 consists of 15 residues. The CDR3 bases are TGTGCCAGCAGTACCGCCCGGGGGGCGTATCAGCCCCAGCATTTT. This translates into CASSTARGAYQPQHF. The complete variable domain, with remaining parts taken from reference TRBV28 and TRBJ1-5, reads DVKVTQSSRYLVKRTGEKVFLECVQDMDHENMFWYRQDPGLGLRLIYFSYDVKMKEKGDIPEGYSVSREKKERFSLILESASTNQTSMYLCASSTARGAYQPQHFGDGTRLSIL.

The rearrangement uses TRBV10-3 and TRBJ1-1; D uncertain. CDR3 length: 14 residues. Per germline, CDR1 ENHRY and CDR2 SYGVKD. Trimming took off 0 bases at V and 5 bases at J, with 10 bases between the two ends. As DNA, the CDR3 is TGTGCCATCAGTGAGTCGGAGGTAGGGACTGAAGCTTTCTTT. As protein: CAISESEVGTEAFF.

The V gene is TRBV30, the J gene TRBJ1-3, with no clear D. V lost 1 base to trimming and J lost 0 bases, with 10 bases between them. The CDR3 has 15 residues. From germline, CDR1 is GTSNPN and CDR2 SVGIG (reference sequence). CDR3 in DNA: TGTGCCTGGAGTGAGGCACCAGGCTCTGGAAACACCATATATTTT. It encodes CAWSEAPGSGNTIYF.

This clone was recorded a few times. The V and J genes are TRBV28 and TRBJ1-2, with no clear D. The CDR3 is 14 amino acids. Trimming took 4 bases from V and 2 from J, leaving 11 bases between them. Per germline, CDR1 MDHEN and CDR2 SYDVKM. The CDR3 spells CASSSSWRNYGYTF. As DNA, the CDR3 is TGTGCCAGCAGTTCGTCTTGGCGGAACTATGGCTACACCTTC.

This chain uses TRBV6-5 with TRBJ1-6, with 9 bases lining up with TRBD1. Trimming took 2 bases from V and 7 from J; bases not matched to a gene: 6. Germline assignment: CDR1 MNHEY and CDR2 SVGAGI. The CDR3 contains 16 residues. The CDR3 nucleotides are TGTGCCAGCAGTTACGACAGGGGGTTAGGAAATTCACCCCTCCACTTT. Its protein product is CASSYDRGLGNSPLHF.

V is TRBV18 and J is TRBJ1-1; D remains unclear. Germline V gene lookup returns CDR1 KGHSH and CDR2 LQKENI. The V end was cut by 3 bases, the J end by 4 bases, with 9 bases between. The CDR3 totals 13 residues. CDR3 coding DNA: TGTGCCAGCTCACCCGGGGTAGGCACTGAAGCTTTCTTT. Translated: CASSPGVGTEAFF. Based on the CDR3 plus reference TRBV18 and TRBJ1-1, the full variable domain is NAGVMQNPRHLVRRRGQEARLRCSPMKGHSHVYWYRQLPEEGLKFMVYLQKENIIDESGMPKERFSAEFPKEGPSILRIQQVVRGDSAAYFCASSPGVGTEAFFGQGTRLTVV.

The gene calls are TRBV5-4 and TRBJ1-2; weak D call: TRBD1 (5 bases). V shed 0 bases and J shed 8 bases, with 11 bases lying between them. The CDR3 loop spans 13 amino acids. CDR1 SGHNT and CDR2 YYREEE come from the germline V gene (reference sequence). CDR3 coding DNA: TGTGCCAGCAGCTTGGCCGGGGGAGGCGGCTACACCTTC. As protein: CASSLAGGGGYTF.

The chain links TRBV10-1 to TRBJ2-3; 8 bases are a match to TRBD1. Unmatched junction bases numbered 5, after V lost 5 bases and J lost 4 bases. Germline lookup yields CDR1 WNHNN and CDR2 SYGVQD (reference sequence). This CDR3 comprises 14 residues. The CDR3 coding sequence is TGCGCCAGCAGTCACCGGACAGGGCCAGATACGCAGTATTTT. Protein: CASSHRTGPDTQYF.

The gene calls are TRBV27 and TRBJ1-5; perhaps TRBD1 as D (6 bases). V was shortened by 0 bases and J by 7 bases, with 22 bases between the two germline ends. The germline gives CDR1 MNHEY, CDR2 SMNVEV (reference sequence). There are 18 residues in the CDR3. DNA of the CDR3: TGTGCCAGCAGTTTATCGAAAATAAGAACAGGGATACCGCAGCCCCAGCATTTT. It is translated as CASSLSKIRTGIPQPQHF.

The V call is TRBV6-5, the J call TRBJ1-4; D perhaps matches TRBD1 (5 bases). Per the germline V gene, CDR1 is MNHEY and CDR2 is SVGAGI. V lost 4 bases and J lost 8, with 17 bases in between. The CDR3 extends over 15 amino acids. The CDR3 coding sequence is TGTGCCAGCAGTTGGGTTGGCAGGGAAGGGGAAAAACTGTTTTTT. Its translation is CASSWVGREGEKLFF.

The chain employs TRBV27 and TRBJ1-2, with a tentative D call TRBD1 (6 bases). Germline V CDR1 and CDR2: MNHEY, SMNVEV (reference sequence). V lost 2 bases and J 3 bases, leaving 13 bases between the germline ends. The CDR3 extends over 15 amino acids. CDR3 residues: CASSLIRGADYGYTF. CDR3 coding DNA: TGTGCCAGCAGTTTAATTCGGGGGGCCGACTATGGCTACACCTTC.

This sequence joins TRBV27 and TRBJ2-5; a weak D match, TRBD2 (5 bases). The CDR3 length is 14 residues. Between the trimmed V and J ends, which lost 5 bases and 2 bases, there was a span of 12 bases. The germline CDR1 and CDR2 sequences are MNHEY and SMNVEV (reference sequence). CDR3 sequence reads: CASSPRRDQETQYF. The CDR3 DNA reads as TGTGCCAGCAGTCCCCGACGGGATCAAGAGACCCAGTACTTC.

This chain uses TRBV4-1 with TRBJ2-1, with a possible D match to TRBD2 (6 bases). Trimming pared 0 bases from V and 0 bases from J, leaving 6 bases between. The length of the CDR3 is 15 residues. CDR1 is MGHRA, CDR2 YSYEKL, per germline. CDR3 sequence: CASSQDSGSYNEQFF. As DNA, the CDR3 is TGCGCCAGCAGCCAAGATAGCGGCTCCTACAATGAGCAGTTCTTC.

This chain joins TRBV30 and TRBJ1-1; 7 bases align to TRBD1. V was pared by 0 bases and J by 4 bases, with 2 bases of the junction left unmatched. The CDR3 runs 13 residues. Germline-derived CDR1 and CDR2 are GTSNPN and SVGIG (reference sequence). The CDR3 DNA sequence: TGTGCCTGGAGTGTGACAGGGACCACTGAAGCTTTCTTT. Translated: CAWSVTGTTEAFF.

The chain employs TRBV27 and TRBJ1-5, with 7 bases fitting TRBD1. The CDR3 runs to 15 residues. Germline CDR1 MNHEY, CDR2 SMNVEV (reference sequence). Trimming cost V 6 bases and J 6 bases; bases outside gene matches: 11. This CDR3 reads CASSDGTAPSQPQHF. The CDR3 nucleotides are TGTGCCAGCAGCGACGGGACAGCGCCTTCTCAGCCCCAGCATTTT.

In its sample, this clone was seen once. This chain connects TRBV6-1 to TRBJ1-5; 10 nucleotides match TRBD1. This CDR3 has 15 residues. V gave up 5 bases and J gave up 4 bases; unmatched junction bases: 5. CDR1 is MNHNS and CDR2 is SASEGT in the germline V gene. The CDR3 DNA follows: TGTGCCAGCAGTAAGCTGGGACAGGGGAATCAGCCCCAGCATTTT. Translating it yields CASSKLGQGNQPQHF.

The table lists this clone with a few counts. CDR3 sequence reads: CASSLKGGGASSYEQYF. The CDR3 DNA sequence: TGCGCCAGCAGCCTGAAGGGGGGAGGGGCCAGCTCCTACGAGCAGTACTTC. The chain joins TRBV4-1 to TRBJ2-7, with TRBD2 as a possible D gene (7 bases). This CDR3 spans 17 amino acids. V was pared by 4 bases and J by 0 bases, with 19 bases between. CDR1 and CDR2 from the germline V gene are MGHRA and YSYEKL.